The TCR beta chain under discussion was sequenced for a study of blood T cell repertoires in COVID-19. Study summary: Some COVID-19 samples were acute and others convalescent; all came from the United States, Italy and Spain. From T cells, B-cell-depleted T cells, or PBMCs came the material, which was cDNA or gDNA.

CDR1 is MNHEY, CDR2 SVGEGT, per germline. After removal of 1 base from V and 7 bases from J, the junction contained 4 bases not matched to a gene. The CDR3 spans 15 residues. Libraries were prepared by immunoSEQ multiplex PCR; TCRdb keeps only in-frame clonotypes and omits some of them. The sample holds around 100,000 clones, around 88% seen once. V usage is TRBV6-2 or TRBV6-3 and J usage is TRBJ2-2; 9 bases line up with TRBD1. This sequence was found in a human donor in a cohort sampled during active COVID-19. Sequencing used peripheral blood. The CDR3 sequence: CASSYWTGAVGELFF. The CDR3 coding sequence is TGTGCCAGCAGTTACTGGACAGGGGCGGTCGGGGAGCTGTTTTTT.